These 5 T cell receptor beta chains share one sample of origin, sequenced in a study of CD8+ T cells in alopecia areata. Extraction of RNA preceded its reverse transcription into cDNA, which served as the sequencing template. Generated by immunoSEQ multiplex PCR, the TCRdb table keeps only in-frame clones and is missing some. This table holds 200,000 to 250,000 clones, roughly 40% found once. Treatment specified: oral pan-JAK inhibitor, 5-10 mg twice daily. The sample in question was CD4+ T cells sorted from blood, obtained at approximately week 36, from a patient treated with tofacitinib. The origin of the receptors is a human donor with alopecia areata.

The rearrangement links TRBV7-9 to TRBJ2-7; D might be TRBD1 or TRBD2, each matching 5 bases. This CDR3 has 16 amino acids. V lost 3 bases and J lost 0, with 15 bases in between. In germline, CDR1 is SEHNR, CDR2 FQNEAQ (reference sequence). CDR3 residues: CASSFGGTPDSYEQYF. CDR3 in DNA: TGTGCCAGCAGCTTCGGTGGGACCCCGGACTCCTACGAGCAGTACTTC.

This chain uses TRBV15 with TRBJ2-7; D unresolved. The V end lost 0 bases, the J end lost 3 bases, and 9 bases lay between the germline ends. Germline values: CDR1 LNHNV, CDR2 YYDKDF (reference sequence). The CDR3 covers 14 residues. DNA for the CDR3: TGTGCCACCAGCAGAGATTTGTCCGTCTACGAGCAGTACTTC. Its translation is CATSRDLSVYEQYF.

This clone has a single count. The same CDR3 arises from other DNA sequences in this sample as well. This chain joins TRBV5-1 and TRBJ2-5, with D possibly being TRBD1 (8 bases). Germline V gives CDR1 SGHRS, CDR2 YFSETQ. V lost 1 base, J lost 4 bases, and 14 bases lay in between. The length of the CDR3 is 15 residues. CDR3 region: CASSLTQGGVETQYF. CDR3 nucleotides: TGCGCCAGCAGCTTGACACAGGGGGGGGTAGAGACCCAGTACTTC.

As to this clone: This same CDR3 is encoded by further DNA sequences in the sample. This chain uses TRBV9 with TRBJ2-2; D may be TRBD1 (6 bases). This CDR3 has 14 amino acids. V was cut by 0 bases and J by 4 bases, with 7 bases left in between. CDR1 and CDR2 from the germline V gene are SGDLS and YYNGEE. The CDR3 region is CASSVDRVTGELFF. The CDR3 DNA follows: TGTGCCAGCAGCGTAGACAGGGTCACCGGGGAGCTGTTTTTT.

This rearrangement joins TRBV7-2 to TRBJ2-3, with D tentatively TRBD1 or TRBD2 (6 bases each). CDR3 size: 16 residues. Germline CDR1 is SGHTA and CDR2 is FQGNSA. The V end was cut by 1 base, the J end by 2 bases, with 13 bases between. CDR3 in amino acids: CASSLGWGANTDTQYF. CDR3 in DNA: TGTGCCAGCAGCTTAGGATGGGGGGCCAACACAGATACGCAGTATTTT.